The following is a T cell receptor (beta chain) sequence with its context. This CDR3 has 16 residues. Germline CDR1 reads SGHVS; CDR2 reads FNYEAQ. J lost 6 bases, V lost 4 bases, and 13 bases had no gene match. This entry is derived from a study of blood T cells in healthy people across ages. PCR was performed a second time for 7 to 11 cycles using a sample-barcoded 5' primer and a J-beta primer mix. TCRdb passed the 5' RACE reads through MiXCR, listing each CDR3 protein once. The sample carries around 1,000,000 distinct CDR3 sequences, around 25% recorded once. These data were also reused for a study on T cells of mothers and their children.

The specimen sequenced was blood. V gene TRBV7-6 combines with J gene TRBJ2-7; TRBD1 matches at 9 bases. The TCR sequence derives from a girl aged 2 to 9 in good health. This CDR3 reads CASSSPPQGALGEQYF. The CDR3, as DNA: TGTGCCAGCAGCTCCCCCCCACAGGGGGCCCTCGGCGAGCAGTACTTC.